This T cell receptor beta chain derives from a study of identical twins. The CDR3 contains 15 residues. The germline V gene has CDR1 SGHRS and CDR2 YFSETQ. Trimming removed 4 bases at V and 0 bases at J, with 10 bases between. TCRdb fed the 5' RACE reads into MiXCR, producing one record per CDR3 protein. The sample lists around 1.7 million distinct CDR3 sequences; about 30% were seen once. This clonotype was observed a handful of times. The receptor was derived from a newborn girl in good health. Input material: cord blood. The J gene is TRBJ1-4, the V gene TRBV5-1; D gene unclear. CDR3 residues: CASSASVATNEKLFF. DNA of the CDR3: TGCGCCAGCAGCGCCTCCGTCGCAACTAATGAAAAACTGTTTTTT.